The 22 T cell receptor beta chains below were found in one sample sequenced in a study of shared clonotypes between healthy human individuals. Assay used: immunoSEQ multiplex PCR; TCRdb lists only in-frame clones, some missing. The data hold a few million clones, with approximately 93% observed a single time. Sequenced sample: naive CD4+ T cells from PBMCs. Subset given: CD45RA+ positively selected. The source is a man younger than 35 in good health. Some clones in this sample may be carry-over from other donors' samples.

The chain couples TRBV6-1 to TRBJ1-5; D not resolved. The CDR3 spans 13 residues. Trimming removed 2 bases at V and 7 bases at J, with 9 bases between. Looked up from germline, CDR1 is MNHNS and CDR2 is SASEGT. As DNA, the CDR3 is TGTGCCAGCAGTGAAAAGGGTTGGCAGCCCCAGCATTTT. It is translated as CASSEKGWQPQHF.

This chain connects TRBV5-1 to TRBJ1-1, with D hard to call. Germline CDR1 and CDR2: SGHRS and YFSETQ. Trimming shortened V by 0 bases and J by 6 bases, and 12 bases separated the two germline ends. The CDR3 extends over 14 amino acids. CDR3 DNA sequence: TGCGCCAGCAGCTTGGGGGGAAATAGCGCTGAAGCTTTCTTT. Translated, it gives CASSLGGNSAEAFF. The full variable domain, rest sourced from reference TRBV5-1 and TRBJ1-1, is KAGVTQTPRYLIKTRGQQVTLSCSPISGHRSVSWYQQTPGQGLQFLFEYFSETQRNKGNFPGRFSGRQFSNSRSEMNVSTLELGDSALYLCASSLGGNSAEAFFGQGTRLTVV.

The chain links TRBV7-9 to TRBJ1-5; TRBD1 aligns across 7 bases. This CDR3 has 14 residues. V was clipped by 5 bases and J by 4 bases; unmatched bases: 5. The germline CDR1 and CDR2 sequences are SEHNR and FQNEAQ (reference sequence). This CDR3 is CASSKGQLNQPQHF. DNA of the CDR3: TGTGCCAGCAGCAAGGGACAGCTTAATCAGCCCCAGCATTTT.

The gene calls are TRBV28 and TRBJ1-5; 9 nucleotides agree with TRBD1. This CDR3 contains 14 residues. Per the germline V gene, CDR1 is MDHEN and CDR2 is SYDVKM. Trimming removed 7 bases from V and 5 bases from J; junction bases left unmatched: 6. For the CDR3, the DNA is TGTGCCAGCACCAAGAGACAGGGGGATCAGCCCCAGCATTTT. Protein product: CASTKRQGDQPQHF.

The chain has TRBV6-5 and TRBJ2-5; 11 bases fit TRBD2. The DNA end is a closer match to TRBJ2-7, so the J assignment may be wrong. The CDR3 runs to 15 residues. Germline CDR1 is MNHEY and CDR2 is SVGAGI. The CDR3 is CASSFLAGGAYEQYF. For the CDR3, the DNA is TGTGCCAGCAGTTTCCTAGCGGGAGGCGCCTACGAGCAGTACTTC.

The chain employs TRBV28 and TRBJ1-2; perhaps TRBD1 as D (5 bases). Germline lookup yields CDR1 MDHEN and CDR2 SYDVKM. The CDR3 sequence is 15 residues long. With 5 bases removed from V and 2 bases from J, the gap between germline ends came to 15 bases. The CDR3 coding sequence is TGTGCCAGCAGTGGGGCCGGGATACTAAACTATGGCTACACCTTC. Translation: CASSGAGILNYGYTF.

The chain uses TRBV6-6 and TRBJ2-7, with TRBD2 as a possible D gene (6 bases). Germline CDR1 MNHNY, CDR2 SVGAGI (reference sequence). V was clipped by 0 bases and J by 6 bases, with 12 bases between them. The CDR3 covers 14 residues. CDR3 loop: CASSYSIRGSEQYF. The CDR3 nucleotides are TGTGCCAGCAGTTACTCGATCCGGGGGTCCGAGCAGTACTTC.

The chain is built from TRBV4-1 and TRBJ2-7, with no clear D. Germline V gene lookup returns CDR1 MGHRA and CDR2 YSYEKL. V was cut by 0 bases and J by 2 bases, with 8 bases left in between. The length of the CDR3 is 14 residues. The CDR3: CASSQDWVTYEQYF. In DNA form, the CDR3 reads TGCGCCAGCAGCCAAGATTGGGTGACCTACGAGCAGTACTTC.

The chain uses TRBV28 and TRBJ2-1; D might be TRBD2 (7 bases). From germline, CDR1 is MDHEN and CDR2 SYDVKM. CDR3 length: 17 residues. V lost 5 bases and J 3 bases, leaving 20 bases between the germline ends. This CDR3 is CASSRRGRGIYYNEQFF. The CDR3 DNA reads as TGTGCCAGCAGTCGCCGGGGGAGGGGGATCTACTACAATGAGCAGTTCTTC. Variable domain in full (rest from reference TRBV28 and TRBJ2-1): DVKVTQSSRYLVKRTGEKVFLECVQDMDHENMFWYRQDPGLGLRLIYFSYDVKMKEKGDIPEGYSVSREKKERFSLILESASTNQTSMYLCASSRRGRGIYYNEQFFGPGTRLTVL.

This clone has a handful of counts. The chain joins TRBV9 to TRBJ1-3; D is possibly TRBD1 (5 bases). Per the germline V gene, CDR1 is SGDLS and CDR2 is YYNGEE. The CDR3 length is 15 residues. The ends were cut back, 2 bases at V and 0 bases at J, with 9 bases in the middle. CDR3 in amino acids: CASSVGTNSGNTIYF. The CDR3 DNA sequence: TGTGCCAGCAGCGTCGGGACGAACTCTGGAAACACCATATATTTT.

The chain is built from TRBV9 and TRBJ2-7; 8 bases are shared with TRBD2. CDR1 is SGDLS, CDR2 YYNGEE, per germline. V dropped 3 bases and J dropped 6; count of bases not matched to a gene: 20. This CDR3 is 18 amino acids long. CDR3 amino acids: CASSAPGGDTRFRSEQYF. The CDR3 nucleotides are TGTGCCAGCAGCGCCCCCGGGGGGGACACACGGTTCAGGAGCGAGCAGTACTTC.

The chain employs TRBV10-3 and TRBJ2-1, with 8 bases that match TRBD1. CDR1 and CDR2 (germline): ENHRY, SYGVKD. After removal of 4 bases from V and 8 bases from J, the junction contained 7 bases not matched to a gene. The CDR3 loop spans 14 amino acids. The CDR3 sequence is CAISGQTGVDEQFF. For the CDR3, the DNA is TGTGCCATCAGTGGACAGACAGGGGTCGATGAGCAGTTCTTC.

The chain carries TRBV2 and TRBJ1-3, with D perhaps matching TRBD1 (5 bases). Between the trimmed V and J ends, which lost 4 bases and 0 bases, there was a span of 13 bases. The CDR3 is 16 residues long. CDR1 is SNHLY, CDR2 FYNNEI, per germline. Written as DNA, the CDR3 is TGTGCCAGCAGTGTTGAAGTCACAGGCTCTGGAAACACCATATATTTT. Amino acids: CASSVEVTGSGNTIYF.

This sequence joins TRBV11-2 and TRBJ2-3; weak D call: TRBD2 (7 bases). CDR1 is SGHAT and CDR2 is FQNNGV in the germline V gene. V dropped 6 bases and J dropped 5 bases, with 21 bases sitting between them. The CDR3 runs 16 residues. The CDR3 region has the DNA TGTGCCAGCAGGTCGGCCCTCGGGGGGCGCGGAGATACGCAGTATTTT. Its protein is CASRSALGGRGDTQYF. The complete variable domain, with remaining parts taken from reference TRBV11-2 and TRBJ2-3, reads EAGVAQSPRYKIIEKRQSVAFWCNPISGHATLYWYQQILGQGPKLLIQFQNNGVVDDSQLPKDRFSAERLKGVDSTLKIQPAKLEDSAVYLCASRSALGGRGDTQYFGPGTRLTVL.

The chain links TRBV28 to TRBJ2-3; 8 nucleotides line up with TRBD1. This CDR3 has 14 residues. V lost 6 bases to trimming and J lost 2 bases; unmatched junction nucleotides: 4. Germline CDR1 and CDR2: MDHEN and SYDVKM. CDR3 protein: CASRTGAITDTQYF. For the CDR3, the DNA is TGTGCCAGCAGGACAGGGGCTATCACAGATACGCAGTATTTT.

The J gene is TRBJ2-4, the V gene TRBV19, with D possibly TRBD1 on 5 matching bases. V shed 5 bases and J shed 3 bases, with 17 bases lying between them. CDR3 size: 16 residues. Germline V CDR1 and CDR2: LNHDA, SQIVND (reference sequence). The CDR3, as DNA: TGTGCCAGTAGTGTACACCAGGGATTCGGCAAAAACATTCAGTACTTC. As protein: CASSVHQGFGKNIQYF.

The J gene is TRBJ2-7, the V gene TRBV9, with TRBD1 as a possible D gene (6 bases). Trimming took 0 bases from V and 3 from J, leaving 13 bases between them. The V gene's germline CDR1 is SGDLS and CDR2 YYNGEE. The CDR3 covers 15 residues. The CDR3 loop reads CASSVGGTPSYEQYF. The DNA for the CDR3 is TGTGCCAGCAGCGTAGGAGGGACACCGAGCTACGAGCAGTACTTC.

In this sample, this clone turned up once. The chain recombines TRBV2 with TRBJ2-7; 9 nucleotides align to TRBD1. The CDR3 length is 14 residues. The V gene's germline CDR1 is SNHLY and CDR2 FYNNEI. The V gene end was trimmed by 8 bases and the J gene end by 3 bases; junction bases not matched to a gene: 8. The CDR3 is CASLRDRVIYEQYF. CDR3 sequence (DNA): TGTGCCAGCCTCCGGGACAGGGTCATCTACGAGCAGTACTTC.

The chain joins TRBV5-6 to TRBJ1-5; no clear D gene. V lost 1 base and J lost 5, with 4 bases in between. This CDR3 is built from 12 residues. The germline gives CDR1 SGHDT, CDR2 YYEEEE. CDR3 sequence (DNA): TGTGCCAGCAGCTTGTTGGATCAGCCCCAGCATTTT. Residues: CASSLLDQPQHF.

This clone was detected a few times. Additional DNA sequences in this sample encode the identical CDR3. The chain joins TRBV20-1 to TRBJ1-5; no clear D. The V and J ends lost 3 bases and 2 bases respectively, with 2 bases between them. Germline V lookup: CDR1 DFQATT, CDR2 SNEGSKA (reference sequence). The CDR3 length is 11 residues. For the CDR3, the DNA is TGCAGTGCTAGCGGCAATCAGCCCCAGCATTTT. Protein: CSASGNQPQHF.

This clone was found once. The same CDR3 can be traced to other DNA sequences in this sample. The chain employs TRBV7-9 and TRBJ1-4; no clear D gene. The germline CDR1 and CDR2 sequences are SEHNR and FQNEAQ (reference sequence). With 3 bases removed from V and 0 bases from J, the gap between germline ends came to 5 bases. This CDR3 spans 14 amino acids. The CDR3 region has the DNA TGTGCCAGCAGCTTGAGTGCAACTAATGAAAAACTGTTTTTT. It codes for CASSLSATNEKLFF.

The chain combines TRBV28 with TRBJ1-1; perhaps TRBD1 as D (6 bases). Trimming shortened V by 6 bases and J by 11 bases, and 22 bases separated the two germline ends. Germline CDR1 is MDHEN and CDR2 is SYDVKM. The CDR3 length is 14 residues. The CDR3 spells CASSRGQPRKGAFF. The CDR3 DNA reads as TGTGCCAGCAGCAGAGGACAGCCTCGAAAGGGGGCTTTCTTT.